The entry below gives a single TCR beta chain sequence along with its context. This sample is part of a study of cytomegalovirus exposure and HLA in healthy donors. CDR1 and CDR2 from the germline V gene are SGHAT and FQNNGV. The V gene end was trimmed by 6 bases and the J gene end by 4 bases; junction bases not matched to a gene: 8. The CDR3 extends over 14 amino acids. It was with 60 Vbeta and 13 Jbeta primers that the PCR ran. Libraries were prepared by immunoSEQ multiplex PCR; TCRdb keeps only in-frame clonotypes and omits some of them. The sample holds about 200,000 clones, 86% seen once. The receptor's source is a woman in her 30s in good health and CMV-seronegative. The sequencing input was PBMCs. The chain couples TRBV11-2 to TRBJ2-7; 8 bases align to TRBD2. CDR3 DNA: TGTGCCAGCAGACGTCCGGGACTAGTATACGAGCAGTACTTC. It translates to CASRRPGLVYEQYF.